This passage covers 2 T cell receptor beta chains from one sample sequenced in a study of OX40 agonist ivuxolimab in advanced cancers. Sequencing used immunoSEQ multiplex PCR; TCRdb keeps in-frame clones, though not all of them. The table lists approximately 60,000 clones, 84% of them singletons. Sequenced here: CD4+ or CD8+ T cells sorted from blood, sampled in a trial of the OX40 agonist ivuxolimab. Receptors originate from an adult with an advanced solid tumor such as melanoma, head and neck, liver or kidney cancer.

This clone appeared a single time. The CDR3 reads CSVAGGSNQPQHF. Here the CDR3 DNA reads TGCAGCGTTGCAGGGGGTAGCAATCAGCCCCAGCATTTT. This chain connects TRBV29-1 to TRBJ1-5; 7 nucleotides agree with TRBD1. The germline V gene encodes CDR1 SQVTM and CDR2 ANQGSEA. There are 13 residues in the CDR3. After removal of 4 bases from V and 0 bases from J, the junction contained 0 bases not matched to a gene.

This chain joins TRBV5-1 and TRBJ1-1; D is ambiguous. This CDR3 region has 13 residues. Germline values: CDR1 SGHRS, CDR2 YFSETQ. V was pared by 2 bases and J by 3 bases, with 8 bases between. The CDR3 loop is CASSFVSDTEAFF. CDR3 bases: TGCGCCAGCAGCTTCGTCTCAGACACTGAAGCTTTCTTT.